A selection of T cell receptor beta chains follows, all from one sample in a study of blood T cells in healthy people across ages. A single record per CDR3 protein comes from TCRdb applying MiXCR to the 5' RACE reads. The sample lists approximately 1.5 million distinct CDR3 sequences; 30% to 40% were seen once. Sequencing was carried out using blood. These receptors were obtained from a woman between 25 and 40 years old in good health. CDR3s include the opening cysteine and the closing phenylalanine or tryptophan. Fields, in order: D gene, V gene, CDR3 protein. The D gene is left open where the match is weak.

d_gene: .; v_gene: TRBV3-1; CDR3aa: CAGSQEETRVKDTQYF
d_gene: .; v_gene: TRBV4-1; CDR3aa: CASSQVEGSGNTIYF
d_gene: .; v_gene: TRBV5-6; CDR3aa: CASSLNLGTEAFF
d_gene: .; v_gene: TRBV7-3; CDR3aa: CASSLWSQGSYNEQFF
d_gene: .; v_gene: TRBV20-1; CDR3aa: CSAEPGLQQETQYF
d_gene: TRBD2; v_gene: TRBV20-1; CDR3aa: CSARDAGGPNEQFF
d_gene: .; v_gene: TRBV9; CDR3aa: CASSAVGGTDEQYF
d_gene: TRBD2; v_gene: TRBV6-5; CDR3aa: CASSYGLAVNTGELFF
d_gene: .; v_gene: TRBV4-1; CDR3aa: CASSQDGAGATQETQYF
d_gene: TRBD1; v_gene: TRBV7-9; CDR3aa: CASSEGQGTYNEQYF
d_gene: .; v_gene: TRBV20-1; CDR3aa: CSARITQGRVRTDTQYF
d_gene: TRBD1; v_gene: TRBV11-2; CDR3aa: CASSPLGRTGAYEQYF
d_gene: .; v_gene: TRBV7-2; CDR3aa: CASSFYQGNQPQHF
d_gene: .; v_gene: TRBV7-9; CDR3aa: CASSPPEQGSGYTF
d_gene: TRBD2; v_gene: TRBV5-5; CDR3aa: CASSLDPGTTNEQFF
d_gene: TRBD2; v_gene: TRBV4-2; CDR3aa: CASSQSPGLGSKNIQYF
d_gene: TRBD1; v_gene: TRBV5-1; CDR3aa: CASSKDRGRERLFF
d_gene: .; v_gene: TRBV15; CDR3aa: CATSRAGHNEQFF
d_gene: TRBD2; v_gene: TRBV11-1; CDR3aa: CASSQTSGGGPSSYEQYF
d_gene: TRBD1; v_gene: TRBV10-3; CDR3aa: CAISESGKTGGIPEAFF
d_gene: TRBD1; v_gene: TRBV29-1; CDR3aa: CSVEAGTGSTGELFF
d_gene: TRBD2; v_gene: TRBV4-1; CDR3aa: CASSQVSGSSYNEQFF
d_gene: .; v_gene: TRBV4-1; CDR3aa: CASSQVDPSDEQFF
d_gene: TRBD1; v_gene: TRBV7-9; CDR3aa: CASSLGQGTLQETQYF
d_gene: .; v_gene: TRBV7-2; CDR3aa: CASSLLQGRTGELFF
d_gene: TRBD2; v_gene: TRBV2; CDR3aa: CASKKRGGTSDHNEQFF
d_gene: .; v_gene: TRBV20-1; CDR3aa: CSGRREGNQPQHF
d_gene: TRBD2; v_gene: TRBV20-1; CDR3aa: CSAIAGGDWSYNEQFF
d_gene: .; v_gene: TRBV6-5; CDR3aa: CASSYHRETNTEAFF
d_gene: TRBD1; v_gene: TRBV9; CDR3aa: CASSDRGVNQNTEAFF
d_gene: TRBD2; v_gene: TRBV7-3; CDR3aa: CASSWTSAGADTQYF
d_gene: TRBD2; v_gene: TRBV5-1; CDR3aa: CATTSGGRNTDTQYF
d_gene: .; v_gene: TRBV7-2; CDR3aa: CASSLGWGAGASVLTF
d_gene: .; v_gene: TRBV29-1; CDR3aa: CSVIADSYNEQFF
d_gene: .; v_gene: TRBV20-1; CDR3aa: CSARGDSYGYTF
d_gene: .; v_gene: TRBV9; CDR3aa: CASSVEGGNTIYF
d_gene: .; v_gene: TRBV20-1; CDR3aa: CSARDWIPGSGYGYTF
d_gene: .; v_gene: TRBV5-1; CDR3aa: CASSLDRTSRCYEQYF
d_gene: .; v_gene: TRBV4-1; CDR3aa: CASSRIRVQETQYF
d_gene: TRBD2; v_gene: TRBV4-2; CDR3aa: CASSHHLAGVSDTQYF
d_gene: TRBD2; v_gene: TRBV10-3; CDR3aa: CAIKGGGDLEQYF